The sequence of this T cell receptor (beta chain) was determined in a study of T cell repertoires in cytomegalovirus infection. Each CDR3 protein gets one entry after TCRdb re-called the reads with MiXCR. Of around 900,000 distinct CDR3 sequences listed, 25% to 40% are singletons. This CDR3 has 15 amino acids. Germline-derived CDR1 and CDR2 are ENHRY and SYGVKD. With 4 bases clipped from V and 4 bases from J, the junction kept 5 bases outside the gene matches. A word on this clonotype: Its specificity is not known.

The chain couples TRBV10-3 to TRBJ2-1, with 9 bases identical to TRBD1. The receptor's source is a human donor in good health (CMV status not recorded). Some clones in this sample may be carry-over from other donors' samples. The sequencing used cultured CD8+ T cells from PBMCs, collected from culture after CMV antigen stimulation. The CDR3 protein is CAISVGDRAYNEQFF. The CDR3 DNA reads as TGTGCCATCAGTGTGGGGGACAGGGCGTACAATGAGCAGTTCTTC.